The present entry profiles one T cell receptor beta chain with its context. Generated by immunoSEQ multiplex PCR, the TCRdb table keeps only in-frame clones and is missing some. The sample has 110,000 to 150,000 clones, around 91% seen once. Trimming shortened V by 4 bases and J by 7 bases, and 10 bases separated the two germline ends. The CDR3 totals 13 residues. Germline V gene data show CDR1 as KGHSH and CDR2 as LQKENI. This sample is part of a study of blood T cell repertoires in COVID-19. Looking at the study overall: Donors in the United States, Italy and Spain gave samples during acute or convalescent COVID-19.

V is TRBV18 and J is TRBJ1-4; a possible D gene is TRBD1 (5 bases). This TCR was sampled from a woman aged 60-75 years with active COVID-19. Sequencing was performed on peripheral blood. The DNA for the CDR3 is TGTGCCAGCTCACTAGGGGATGGTGAAAAACTGTTTTTT. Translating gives CASSLGDGEKLFF.